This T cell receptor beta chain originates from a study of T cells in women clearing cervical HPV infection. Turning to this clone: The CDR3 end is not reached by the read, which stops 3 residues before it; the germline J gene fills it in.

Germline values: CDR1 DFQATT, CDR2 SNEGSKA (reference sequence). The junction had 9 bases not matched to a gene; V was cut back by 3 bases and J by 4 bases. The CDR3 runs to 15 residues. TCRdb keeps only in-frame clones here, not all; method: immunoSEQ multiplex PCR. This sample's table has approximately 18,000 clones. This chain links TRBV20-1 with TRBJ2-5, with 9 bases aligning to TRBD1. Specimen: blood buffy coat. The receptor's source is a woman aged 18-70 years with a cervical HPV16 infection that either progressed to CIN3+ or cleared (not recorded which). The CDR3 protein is CSARAWDRVGETQYF. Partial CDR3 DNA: TGCAGTGCTAGGGCTTGGGACAGGGTGGGAGAGACC.